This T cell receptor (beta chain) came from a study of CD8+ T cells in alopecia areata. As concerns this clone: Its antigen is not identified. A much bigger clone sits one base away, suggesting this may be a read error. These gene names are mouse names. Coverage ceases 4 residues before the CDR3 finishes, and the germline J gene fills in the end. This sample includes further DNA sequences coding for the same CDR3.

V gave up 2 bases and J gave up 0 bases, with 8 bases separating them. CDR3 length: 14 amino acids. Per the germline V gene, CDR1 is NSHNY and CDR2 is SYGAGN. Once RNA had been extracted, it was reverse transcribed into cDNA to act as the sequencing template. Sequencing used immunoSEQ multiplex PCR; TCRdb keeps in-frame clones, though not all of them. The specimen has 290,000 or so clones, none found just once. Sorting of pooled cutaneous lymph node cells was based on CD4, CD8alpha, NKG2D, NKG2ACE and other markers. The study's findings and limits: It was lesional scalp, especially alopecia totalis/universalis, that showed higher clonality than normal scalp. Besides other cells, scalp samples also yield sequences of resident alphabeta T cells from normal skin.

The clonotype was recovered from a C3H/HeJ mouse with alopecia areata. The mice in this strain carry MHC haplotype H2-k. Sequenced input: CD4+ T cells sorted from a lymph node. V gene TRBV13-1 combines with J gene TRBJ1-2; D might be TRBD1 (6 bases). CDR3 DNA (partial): TGTGCCAGCAGTGAAGGGGGTGCAAACTCC. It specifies CASSEGGANS. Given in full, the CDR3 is CASSEGGANSDYTF.